The present T cell receptor (beta chain) was sequenced within a study of T cell responses to AZD1222 COVID-19 vaccine. Study summary: Doses given second, at about 4 or about 12 weeks, were pooled.

Points on this clone: Antigen unknown.

Whole-study results and caveats: The sample set comprised mostly white British donors with more females, and clonal diversity was possibly underestimated. Increases in Spike-specific TCR breadth and depth were seen after two AZD1222 doses. Distributed over spike, vaccine-associated CD4 TCRs predominated at 160-218 and 743-854.

Profiled with immunoSEQ multiplex PCR; TCRdb holds only in-frame clones, not every one. The sample has more than 90,000 clones; roughly 86% are singletons. This CDR3 contains 16 residues. V was cut by 4 bases and J by 0 bases, with 15 bases left in between. The germline CDR1 and CDR2 sequences are SGHRS and YFSETQ. The clonotype originates from an adult in good health. The chain carries TRBV5-1 and TRBJ2-3; D is uncertain. Material: peripheral blood, obtained on day 0 of AZD1222 vaccination. CDR3 loop: CASSPFIFPSTDTQYF. CDR3 DNA: TGCGCCAGCAGCCCCTTTATCTTCCCTAGCACAGATACGCAGTATTTT. Full variable domain (outside the CDR3, taken from reference TRBV5-1 and TRBJ2-3): KAGVTQTPRYLIKTRGQQVTLSCSPISGHRSVSWYQQTPGQGLQFLFEYFSETQRNKGNFPGRFSGRQFSNSRSEMNVSTLELGDSALYLCASSPFIFPSTDTQYFGPGTRLTVL.